The clone carrying this TCR beta chain was found many times. What it binds is not known. This specimen comes from a study of Graves' ophthalmopathy and Graves' hyperthyroidism. Study-wide results and caveats: In blood appeared most of the expanded thyroid clonotypes whose frequency exceeded 0.001.

Amplification targeted the TCR beta CDR3 regions, with RNA transcripts as the source material. Amplification began with first-round RT-PCR using HTBI primers, then second-round multiplex PCR was performed. MiXCR, run by TCRdb on the multiplex PCR reads, gives a single entry per CDR3 protein. The table has about 410,000 distinct CDR3 sequences, about 16% seen once. The clonotype was recovered from a woman in her late teens or twenties with Graves' ophthalmopathy. Sequencing was carried out using peripheral blood.

In nucleotides, the CDR3 is TGCAGTGCTAGAGATCCGAGGGCGACCGGGACTGTCCAAGAGACCCAGTACTTC. This encodes CSARDPRATGTVQETQYF. The chain has TRBV20-1 and TRBJ2-5, with a possible D match to TRBD2 (6 bases). Deletions cut 0 bases from V and 1 base from J, with 21 bases between. This CDR3 comprises 18 residues. Germline V gives CDR1 DFQATT, CDR2 SNEGSKA (reference sequence).